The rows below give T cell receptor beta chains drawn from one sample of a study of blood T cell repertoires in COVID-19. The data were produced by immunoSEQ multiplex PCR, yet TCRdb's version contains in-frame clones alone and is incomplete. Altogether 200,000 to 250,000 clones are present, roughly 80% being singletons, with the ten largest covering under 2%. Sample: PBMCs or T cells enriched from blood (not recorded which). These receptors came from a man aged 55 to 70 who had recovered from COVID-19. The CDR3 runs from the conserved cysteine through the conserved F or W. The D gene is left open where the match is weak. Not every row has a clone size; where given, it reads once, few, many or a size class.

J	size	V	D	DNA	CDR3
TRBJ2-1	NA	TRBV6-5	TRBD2	TGTGCCAGCAGTTACTCAACTAGCGGGGGGGCCAATGAGCAGTTCTTC	CASSYSTSGGANEQFF
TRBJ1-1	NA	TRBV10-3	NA	TGTGCCATCAGTGACCGACAGCCTGGAATGAACACTGAAGCTTTCTTT	CAISDRQPGMNTEAFF
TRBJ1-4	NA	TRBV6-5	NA	TGTGCCAGCAGTTACGGGCCGAGAGGGATGAAAAACTTTTTT	CASSYGPRGMKNFF
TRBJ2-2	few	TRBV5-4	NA	TGTGCCAGCAGCTCTACAAGTTCGGGACAAATAACCGGGGAGCTGTTTTTT	CASSSTSSGQITGELFF
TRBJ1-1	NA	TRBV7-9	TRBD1	TGTGCCAGCAGCTTAATAACAGGGGGCGCAGGTAACACTGAAGCTTTCTTT	CASSLITGGAGNTEAFF
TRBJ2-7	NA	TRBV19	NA	TGTGCCAGTAGTATTCAGGACAGCTCCTACGAGCAGTACTTC	CASSIQDSSYEQYF
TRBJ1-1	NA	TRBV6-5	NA	TGTGCCAGCAGTACAGGAATGGTAGCTTTCTTT	CASSTGMVAFF
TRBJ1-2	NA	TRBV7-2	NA	TGTGCCAGCAGCTTAGGGTTGCAGCGGACTAACTATGGCTACACCTTC	CASSLGLQRTNYGYTF
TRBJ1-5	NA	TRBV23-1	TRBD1	TGCGCCAGCAGTCAATCCCGAGGGGGCGAGAGTCAGCCCCAGCATTTT	CASSQSRGGESQPQHF
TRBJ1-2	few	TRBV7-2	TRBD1	TGTGCCAGCAGCTCAACAGGGGTGGCTGGCTACACCTTC	CASSSTGVAGYTF
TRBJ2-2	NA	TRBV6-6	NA	TGTGCCAGCAGTTATGGAACAGCGGCAACCGGGGAGCTGTTTTTT	CASSYGTAATGELFF
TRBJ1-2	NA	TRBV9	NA	TGTGCCAGCAGCGTAGATCAGGGGTTGGGCTATGGCTACACCTTC	CASSVDQGLGYGYTF
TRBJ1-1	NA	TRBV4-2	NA	TGTGCCAGCAGCCAGGGACACGGATATCCGAACACTGAAGCTTTCTTT	CASSQGHGYPNTEAFF
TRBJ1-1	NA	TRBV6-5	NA	TGTGCCAGCAGAAGAACCAGCGGCAGGAACACTGAAGCTTTCTTT	CASRRTSGRNTEAFF
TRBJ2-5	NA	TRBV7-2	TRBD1	TGTGCCAGCAGCCCCCGGGGGACAGGGGGCGTGAAGACCCAGTACTTC	CASSPRGTGGVKTQYF
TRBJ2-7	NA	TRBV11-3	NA	TGTGCCAGCAGCTTAGAGGCCGGGAGCGAGCAGTACTTC	CASSLEAGSEQYF